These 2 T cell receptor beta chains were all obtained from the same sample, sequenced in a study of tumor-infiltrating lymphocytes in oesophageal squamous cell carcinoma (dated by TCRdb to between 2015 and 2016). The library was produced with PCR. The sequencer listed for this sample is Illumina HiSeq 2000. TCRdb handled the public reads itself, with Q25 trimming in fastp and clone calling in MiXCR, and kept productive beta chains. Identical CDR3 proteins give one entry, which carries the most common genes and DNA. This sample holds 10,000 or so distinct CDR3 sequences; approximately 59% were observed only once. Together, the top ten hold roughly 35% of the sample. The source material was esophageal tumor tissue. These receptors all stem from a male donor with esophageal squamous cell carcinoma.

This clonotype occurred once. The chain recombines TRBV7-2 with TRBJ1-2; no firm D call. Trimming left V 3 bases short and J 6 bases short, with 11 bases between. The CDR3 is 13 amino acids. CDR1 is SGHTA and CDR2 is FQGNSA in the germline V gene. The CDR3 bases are TGTGCCAGCAGCTTGACACCCGCCCATGGCTACACCTTC. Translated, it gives CASSLTPAHGYTF. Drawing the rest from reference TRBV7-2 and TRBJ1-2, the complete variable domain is GAGVSQSPSNKVTEKGKDVELRCDPISGHTALYWYRQSLGQGLEFLIYFQGNSAPDKSGLPSDRFSAERTGGSVSTLTIQRTQQEDSAVYLCASSLTPAHGYTFGSGTRLTVV.

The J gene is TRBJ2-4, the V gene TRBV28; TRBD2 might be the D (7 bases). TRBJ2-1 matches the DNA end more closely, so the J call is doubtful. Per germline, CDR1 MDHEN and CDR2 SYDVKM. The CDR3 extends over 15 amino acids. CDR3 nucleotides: TGTGCCAGCTCGGTGGGGGGCGGGAGCCCCGGGGAGCAGTTCTTC. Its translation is CASSVGGGSPGEQFF.